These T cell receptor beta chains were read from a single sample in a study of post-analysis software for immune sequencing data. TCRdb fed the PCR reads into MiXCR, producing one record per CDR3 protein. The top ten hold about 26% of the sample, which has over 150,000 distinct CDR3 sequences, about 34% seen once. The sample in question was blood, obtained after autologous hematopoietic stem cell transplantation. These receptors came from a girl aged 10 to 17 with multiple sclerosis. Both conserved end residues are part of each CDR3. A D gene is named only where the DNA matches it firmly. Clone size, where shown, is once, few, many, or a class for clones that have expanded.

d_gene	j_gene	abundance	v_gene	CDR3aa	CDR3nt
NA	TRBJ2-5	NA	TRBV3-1	CASSQDKETQYF	TGTGCCAGCAGCCAAGATAAGGAGACCCAGTACTTC
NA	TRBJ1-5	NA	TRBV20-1	CSARDYGGLDQPQHF	TGCAGTGCTAGAGATTACGGGGGGTTGGATCAGCCCCAGCATTTT
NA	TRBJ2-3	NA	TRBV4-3	CASSQDKWDTQYF	TGCGCCAGCAGCCAAGACAAATGGGATACGCAGTATTTT
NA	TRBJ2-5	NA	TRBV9	CASSRSSWETQYF	TGTGCCAGCAGCCGGTCGAGCTGGGAGACCCAGTACTTC
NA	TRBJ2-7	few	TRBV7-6	CASSLGGLGAVPYEQYF	TGTGCCAGCAGCTTAGGGGGACTGGGAGCGGTCCCCTACGAGCAGTACTTC
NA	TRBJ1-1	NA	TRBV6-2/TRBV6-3	CASSYPTEAFF	TGTGCCAGCAGTTACCCCACTGAAGCTTTCTTT
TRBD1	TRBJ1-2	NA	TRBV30	CARTGQGNYGYTF	TGTGCTCGAACGGGACAGGGCAACTATGGCTACACCTTC
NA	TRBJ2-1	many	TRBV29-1	CSADTGRSSYNEQFF	TGCAGCGCTGATACAGGGAGAAGCTCCTACAATGAGCAGTTCTTC
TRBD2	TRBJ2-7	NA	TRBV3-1	CASSRESGTPRRYF	TGTGCCAGCAGCCGGGAGAGCGGGACCCCAAGAAGGTACTTC
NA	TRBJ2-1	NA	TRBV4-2	CASSLRTLTYNEQFF	TGTGCCAGCAGCCTCCGGACCCTTACCTACAATGAGCAGTTCTTC
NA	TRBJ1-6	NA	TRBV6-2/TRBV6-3	CASKISGDRNSPLHF	TGTGCCAGCAAAATATCCGGTGACAGGAATTCACCCCTCCACTTT
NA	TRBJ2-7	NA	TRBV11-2	CASSRILTSYEQYF	TGTGCCAGCAGCAGGATATTAACTTCCTACGAGCAGTACTTC
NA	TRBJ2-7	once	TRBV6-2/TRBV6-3	CASLRGGASYEQYF	TGTGCCAGCCTAAGGGGGGGAGCTTCCTACGAGCAGTACTTC
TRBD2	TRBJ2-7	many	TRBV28	CASSDSSGRVNEQYF	TGTGCCAGCAGTGATTCTAGCGGGAGGGTCAACGAGCAGTACTTC
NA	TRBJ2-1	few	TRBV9	CASSVAAGLYNEQFF	TGTGCCAGCAGCGTAGCAGCGGGCCTCTACAATGAGCAGTTCTTC
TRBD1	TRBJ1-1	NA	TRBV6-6	CTSNKGQDNTEAFF	TGTACCAGCAATAAAGGACAGGACAACACTGAAGCTTTCTTT
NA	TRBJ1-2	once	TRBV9	CASSGSRGEKKNYGYTF	TGTGCCAGCAGCGGGTCTCGAGGCGAAAAGAAGAACTATGGCTACACCTTC
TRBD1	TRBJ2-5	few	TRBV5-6	CASSDRDSIETQYF	TGTGCCAGCAGCGACCGGGACAGCATAGAGACCCAGTACTTC
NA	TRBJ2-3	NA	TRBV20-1	CSAKGVRADTQYF	TGCAGTGCCAAGGGAGTACGGGCAGATACGCAGTATTTT
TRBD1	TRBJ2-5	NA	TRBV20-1	CSARGDRVGETQYF	TGCAGTGCTAGAGGGGACAGGGTAGGGGAGACCCAGTACTTC
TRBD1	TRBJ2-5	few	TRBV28	CASSPTGQEDETQYF	TGTGCCAGCAGTCCAACGGGACAGGAGGACGAGACCCAGTACTTC
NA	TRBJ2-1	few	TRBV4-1	CASSQDQGTAVYNEQFF	TGCGCCAGCAGCCAAGATCAGGGGACGGCCGTTTACAATGAGCAGTTCTTC
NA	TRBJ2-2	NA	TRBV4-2	CASSQAGPDTGERFF	TGTGCCAGCAGCCAGGCGGGACCTGACACCGGGGAGCGGTTTTTT
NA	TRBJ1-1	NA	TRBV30	CAWNRGMNTEAFF	TGTGCCTGGAATCGGGGAATGAACACTGAAGCTTTCTTT